This entry lists 5 T cell receptor beta chains sequenced from one sample in a study of technical replicates of blood from a handful of donors. Repertoires were generated with immunoSEQ multiplex PCR, while TCRdb's copy carries only in-frame clones and drops some. The sample lists some 71,000 clones, approximately 96% seen once, with almost 0.3% in the top ten. Sequenced material: T cells isolated from PBMCs. The receptors derive from a human donor in good health.

In the case of this clone: A read error may produce the germline difference seen at one junction end. The V gene is TRBV7-2, the J gene TRBJ1-4, with D possibly matching TRBD1 (5 bases). CDR1 is SGHTA and CDR2 is FQGNSA in the germline V gene. The CDR3 runs 14 residues. This chain's CDR3 is CASSLAGLNEKLFF. In DNA, the CDR3 is TGTGCCAGCAGTTTAGCGGGGCTGAATGAAAAACTGTTTTTT.

This clone was counted a single time. The chain joins TRBV9 to TRBJ2-3; no definite D call. The CDR3 length is 13 residues. The V and J ends lost 2 bases and 3 bases respectively, with 7 bases between them. Germline values: CDR1 SGDLS, CDR2 YYNGEE. The CDR3 spells CASSVNPTDTQYF. Here the CDR3 DNA reads TGTGCCAGCAGCGTTAATCCGACAGATACGCAGTATTTT.

The CDR3 loop reads CASSPGGMNTEAFF. DNA of the CDR3: TGTGCCAGCAGCCCAGGGGGCATGAACACTGAAGCTTTCTTT. The chain recombines TRBV14 with TRBJ1-1, with 8 bases identical to TRBD1. This CDR3 is 14 amino acids long. The trim removed 4 bases at V and 0 bases at J, leaving 1 base unmatched. Germline CDR1 SGHDN, CDR2 FVKESK. The entire variable domain, with the rest obtained from reference TRBV14 and TRBJ1-1, is as follows: EAGVTQFPSHSVIEKGQTVTLRCDPISGHDNLYWYRRVMGKEIKFLLHFVKESKQDESGMPNNRFLAERTGGTYSTLKVQPAELEDSGVYFCASSPGGMNTEAFFGQGTRLTVV.

The rearrangement links TRBV6-1 to TRBJ2-1, with unresolved D. Trimming removed 2 bases from V and 7 bases from J, with 15 bases in between. Germline-derived CDR1 and CDR2 are MNHNS and SASEGT. This CDR3 is 15 amino acids long. The CDR3 region is CASSEPRQVYNEQFF. The CDR3 DNA reads TGTGCCAGCAGTGAACCCAGACAAGTTTATAATGAGCAGTTCTTC.

This chain uses TRBV9 with TRBJ2-7, with D hard to call. CDR1 is SGDLS, CDR2 YYNGEE, per germline. The V gene lost 2 bases and the J gene lost 1 base, with 7 bases spanning the gap. This CDR3 has 13 residues. The CDR3 loop is CASSVGPSYEQYF. CDR3 coding DNA: TGTGCCAGCAGCGTCGGTCCTTCCTACGAGCAGTACTTC.